The following is a T cell receptor beta chain sequence with its context. The germline V gene encodes CDR1 MNHNS and CDR2 SASEGT. The CDR3 has 15 amino acids. Trimming removed 5 bases from V and 3 bases from J; junction bases left unmatched: 4. This entry is derived from a study of T cells in Graves' hyperthyroidism and ophthalmopathy. Researchers amplified the TCR beta CDR3 regions from RNA transcripts. First-round RT-PCR targeting the TCR CDR3 was performed with the HTBI primer set. Via MiXCR, TCRdb re-called the multiplex PCR reads, giving one row per CDR3 protein. The sample shows 550,000 to 800,000 distinct CDR3 sequences, about a sixth of them seen only once.

This receptor was obtained from a man younger than 35 with Graves' hyperthyroidism. The rearrangement uses TRBV6-1 and TRBJ2-7, with 13 bases fitting TRBD2. Sequencing input: blood. The CDR3 protein is CASSRTSGSLYEQYF. In DNA form, the CDR3 reads TGTGCCAGCAGTCGGACTAGCGGGAGTCTCTACGAGCAGTACTTC.